The 26 T cell receptor beta chains presented below share a single source sample, sequenced in a study of control samples from healthy donors and cancer patients. The method was immunoSEQ multiplex PCR; TCRdb's version includes in-frame clones alone and lacks a portion of them. The sample lists roughly 95,000 clones; approximately 92% were seen once. Sequencing input: blood. These TCRs come from a human donor in good health. The donor label of this sample is uncertain.

V and J are TRBV12-3 or TRBV12-4 and TRBJ2-1, with D uncertain. Trimming left V 3 bases short and J 7 bases short, with 10 bases between. The CDR3 has 13 residues. The CDR3 loop reads CASSFLGQNEQFF. Here the CDR3 DNA reads TGTGCCAGCAGTTTCTTGGGTCAGAATGAGCAGTTCTTC.

The rearrangement uses TRBV10-3 and TRBJ2-3; TRBD2 is a possible D gene (5 bases). V lost 5 bases, J lost 5 bases, and 11 bases lay in between. Germline V CDR1 and CDR2: ENHRY, SYGVKD. CDR3 length: 13 residues. CDR3 region: CAISFSAGDTQYF. DNA for the CDR3: TGTGCCATCAGTTTTAGCGCTGGAGATACGCAGTATTTT.

The chain is built from TRBV5-1 and TRBJ2-1, with D perhaps TRBD1 (5 bases). Deletions cut 0 bases from V and 9 bases from J, with 16 bases between. Germline lookup yields CDR1 SGHRS and CDR2 YFSETQ. This CDR3 has 15 amino acids. CDR3 bases: TGCGCCAGCAGCTTGGGGCAGGGTTCCAGCAGTGAGCAGTTCTTC. Amino acid sequence: CASSLGQGSSSEQFF.

The genes are TRBV2 and TRBJ2-3; TRBD1 might be the D (5 bases). Germline V CDR1 and CDR2: SNHLY, FYNNEI. V shed 8 bases and J shed 2 bases, with 11 bases lying between them. This CDR3 spans 13 amino acids. This chain's CDR3 is CASPTGTTDTQYF. Here the CDR3 DNA reads TGTGCCAGCCCAACAGGAACCACAGATACGCAGTATTTT. The variable domain in full, completed from reference TRBV2 and TRBJ2-3, reads EPEVTQTPSHQVTQMGQEVILRCVPISNHLYFYWYRQILGQKVEFLVSFYNNEISEKSEIFDDQFSVERPDGSNFTLKIRSTKLEDSAMYFCASPTGTTDTQYFGPGTRLTVL.

The chain is built from TRBV20-1 and TRBJ1-2; D gene ambiguous. V lost 6 bases and J lost 4, with 9 bases in between. Per the germline V gene, CDR1 is DFQATT and CDR2 is SNEGSKA (reference sequence). This CDR3 has 11 residues. The CDR3 protein is CSARWGYGYTF. DNA for the CDR3: TGCAGTGCCCGATGGGGCTATGGCTACACCTTC.

This chain's CDR3 is CASSYLRGGNTEAFF. The CDR3 DNA follows: TGTGCCAGCAGTTACTTGCGAGGAGGGAACACTGAAGCTTTCTTT. The chain joins TRBV6-5 to TRBJ1-1; D is uncertain. Trimming removed 1 base at V and 1 base at J, with 10 bases between. The CDR3 has 15 amino acids. From germline, CDR1 is MNHEY and CDR2 SVGAGI.

This clone has a handful of counts. The chain uses TRBV15 and TRBJ1-5; D is uncertain. The ends were cut back, 0 bases at V and 0 bases at J, with 3 bases in the middle. Germline V lookup: CDR1 LNHNV, CDR2 YYDKDF (reference sequence). The CDR3 spans 14 residues. CDR3 bases: TGTGCCACCAGCAGAGAGTCTAGCAATCAGCCCCAGCATTTT. Its translation: CATSRESSNQPQHF.

CDR3 amino acids: CASSRASNYGYTF. The CDR3 coding sequence is TGTGCCAGCAGTCGAGCCAGCAACTATGGCTACACCTTC. The chain couples TRBV2 to TRBJ1-2; D is unclear. The germline V gene has CDR1 SNHLY and CDR2 FYNNEI. Trimming removed 5 bases at V and 2 bases at J, with 9 bases between. This CDR3 has 13 amino acids.

V and J are TRBV24-1 and TRBJ2-3, with D perhaps matching TRBD2 (7 bases). Germline V gene data show CDR1 as KGHDR and CDR2 as SFDVKD. V lost 2 bases and J lost 3, with 20 bases in between. The CDR3 extends over 18 amino acids. The CDR3 sequence is CATSDSPLGGGWTDTQYF. Here the CDR3 DNA reads TGTGCCACCAGTGATTCCCCCCTAGGGGGGGGCTGGACAGATACGCAGTATTTT.

The rearrangement links TRBV19 to TRBJ1-5, with D possibly being TRBD1 (5 bases). Germline CDR1 and CDR2: LNHDA and SQIVND (reference sequence). Trimming shortened V by 1 base and J by 11 bases, and 21 bases separated the two germline ends. The CDR3 is 16 residues long. The CDR3 DNA follows: TGTGCCAGTAGTATAGTGGGGGGGATTGCCTTTCCGTCCCAGCATTTT. This sequence encodes CASSIVGGIAFPSQHF. The entire variable domain, with the rest obtained from reference TRBV19 and TRBJ1-5, is as follows: DGGITQSPKYLFRKEGQNVTLSCEQNLNHDAMYWYRQDPGQGLRLIYYSQIVNDFQKGDIAEGYSVSREKKESFPLTVTSAQKNPTAFYLCASSIVGGIAFPSQHFGDGTRLSIL.

The rearrangement links TRBV6-1 to TRBJ1-1, with D unresolved. Germline loops: CDR1 MNHNS, CDR2 SASEGT. V gave up 1 base and J gave up 1 base, with 7 bases separating them. The CDR3 is 14 residues long. CDR3 nucleotides: TGTGCCAGCAGTGAAGAGCACCAGAACACTGAAGCTTTCTTT. It codes for CASSEEHQNTEAFF.

This chain connects TRBV19 to TRBJ1-5; D is ambiguous. The V end lost 6 bases, the J end lost 5 bases, and 11 bases lay between the germline ends. Germline-derived CDR1 and CDR2 are LNHDA and SQIVND (reference sequence). The CDR3 covers 13 residues. The CDR3 region has the DNA TGTGCCAGTAGCGACGGCTATTATCAGCCCCAGCATTTT. Translating it yields CASSDGYYQPQHF.

This chain connects TRBV6-4 to TRBJ1-6; D is ambiguous. CDR1 MRHNA and CDR2 SNTAGT come from the germline V gene. V shed 4 bases and J shed 10 bases, with 17 bases lying between them. The CDR3 has 15 residues. CDR3: CASSAGPLGPSPLHF. CDR3 sequence (DNA): TGTGCCAGCAGTGCGGGCCCTTTAGGCCCATCACCCCTCCACTTT.

This clone was picked up one time. The chain employs TRBV30 and TRBJ1-2, with unresolved D. The V end was cut by 0 bases, the J end by 4 bases, with 15 bases between. This CDR3 contains 15 residues. CDR1 is GTSNPN, CDR2 SVGIG, per germline (reference sequence). The CDR3, as DNA: TGTGCCTGGAGTGTCCTCCCCCGAGCCTTCTATGGCTACACCTTC. Protein product: CAWSVLPRAFYGYTF.

V usage is TRBV28 and J usage is TRBJ1-5; D gene ambiguous. This CDR3 is 15 amino acids long. The germline CDR1 and CDR2 sequences are MDHEN and SYDVKM. Between the trimmed V and J ends, which lost 1 base and 5 bases, there was a span of 12 bases. CDR3 region: CASSLLGGVHQPQHF. As DNA, the CDR3 is TGTGCCAGCAGTTTATTGGGCGGGGTACATCAGCCCCAGCATTTT.

The count of this clone is one. This chain connects TRBV3-1 (or the pseudogene TRBV3-2) to TRBJ1-4; 10 bases align to TRBD1. Losses at the gene ends were 3 bases for V and 6 bases for J; bases not matched to a gene: 4. The CDR3 length is 15 residues. Germline CDR1 is LGHDT and CDR2 is YNNKEL (reference sequence). CDR3 residues: CASSHPGTGDEKLFF. The CDR3 nucleotides are TGTGCCAGCAGCCACCCCGGGACAGGGGATGAAAAACTGTTTTTT.

The chain links TRBV19 to TRBJ1-5; 11 bases align to TRBD1. Germline V gene sequence: CDR1 LNHDA, CDR2 SQIVND (reference sequence). CDR3 length equals 19 residues. The V segment lost 3 bases and the J segment 5 bases; nucleotides outside the gene matches: 15. The CDR3 reads CASSMGTGGWGGSYQPQHF. The CDR3 DNA is TGTGCCAGTAGTATGGGGACAGGGGGGTGGGGTGGATCCTATCAGCCCCAGCATTTT.

This chain's CDR3 is CASKPGQFYGYTF. As DNA, the CDR3 is TGTGCCAGCAAACCCGGACAGTTTTATGGCTACACCTTC. The chain employs TRBV28 and TRBJ1-2; possible D gene TRBD1, 6 bases. Germline loops: CDR1 MDHEN, CDR2 SYDVKM. V lost 7 bases and J lost 5, with 14 bases in between. CDR3 size: 13 residues.

J is TRBJ1-3 and V is TRBV9, with D possibly matching TRBD1 (6 bases). The germline V gene has CDR1 SGDLS and CDR2 YYNGEE. V lost 0 bases, J lost 0 bases, and 22 bases lay in between. CDR3 length equals 20 residues. This chain's CDR3 is CASSVGQDSLFLDSGNTIYF. The CDR3 bases are TGTGCCAGCAGCGTAGGTCAGGACAGCCTATTCTTAGACTCTGGAAACACCATATATTTT.

The rearrangement joins TRBV7-2 to TRBJ2-1, with 9 bases that match TRBD2. Germline V gene sequence: CDR1 SGHTA, CDR2 FQGNSA. The CDR3 is 15 residues long. J was trimmed by 4 bases and V by 6 bases; bases with no gene match: 7. The CDR3 region is CASRSLAGNYNEQFF. The DNA of the CDR3 is TGTGCCAGCAGATCCCTAGCGGGGAATTACAATGAGCAGTTCTTC.

The gene calls are TRBV6-5 and TRBJ2-2; D is tentatively TRBD1 or TRBD2 (5 bases each). V gave up 6 bases and J gave up 1 base, with 9 bases separating them. Per the germline V gene, CDR1 is MNHEY and CDR2 is SVGAGI. The CDR3 spans 14 residues. This CDR3 reads CASRGRGNTGELFF. For the CDR3, the DNA is TGTGCCAGCAGGGGACGGGGGAACACCGGGGAGCTGTTTTTT.

The chain uses TRBV30 and TRBJ2-1; D gene unclear. Per the germline V gene, CDR1 is GTSNPN and CDR2 is SVGIG (reference sequence). The V end was cut by 5 bases, the J end by 5 bases, with 7 bases between. There are 11 residues in the CDR3. In nucleotides, the CDR3 is TGTGCCTGGGGAGCACACAATGAGCAGTTCTTC. It specifies CAWGAHNEQFF.

The chain is built from TRBV19 and TRBJ1-1; 7 bases are shared with TRBD1. The CDR3 sequence is 13 residues long. The ends lost 10 bases at V and 3 bases at J; junction bases unmatched: 8. Germline loops: CDR1 LNHDA, CDR2 SQIVND (reference sequence). The CDR3 region is CATRRQGDTEAFF. CDR3 DNA: TGTGCCACCCGACGACAGGGTGACACTGAAGCTTTCTTT. The complete variable domain, with remaining parts taken from reference TRBV19 and TRBJ1-1, reads DGGITQSPKYLFRKEGQNVTLSCEQNLNHDAMYWYRQDPGQGLRLIYYSQIVNDFQKGDIAEGYSVSREKKESFPLTVTSAQKNPTAFYLCATRRQGDTEAFFGQGTRLTVV.

This sequence joins TRBV7-3 and TRBJ1-1; perhaps TRBD1 as D (5 bases). V was shortened by 5 bases and J by 8 bases, with 21 bases between the two germline ends. The CDR3 contains 15 residues. Germline V gene sequence: CDR1 SGHTA, CDR2 FQGTGA. For the CDR3, the DNA is TGTGCCAGCAGCCCAAGAATCCCAGGGAGCCCCGAAGCTTTCTTT. Its translation is CASSPRIPGSPEAFF.

CDR3 nucleotide sequence: TGCAGTGCTTTACAGGCTGAAGCTTTCTTT. It encodes CSALQAEAFF. The V gene is TRBV20-1, the J gene TRBJ1-1; D may be TRBD1 (5 bases). Germline-derived CDR1 and CDR2 are DFQATT and SNEGSKA (reference sequence). The V and J ends lost 5 bases and 6 bases respectively, with 7 bases between them. CDR3 length equals 10 residues.

The chain employs TRBV30 and TRBJ1-1; no clear D gene. The CDR3 consists of 15 residues. V lost 0 bases and J lost 0, with 11 bases in between. Germline CDR1 is GTSNPN and CDR2 is SVGIG (reference sequence). In DNA, the CDR3 is TGTGCCTGGAGTGTAGGTCTAGGAATGAACACTGAAGCTTTCTTT. Its protein product is CAWSVGLGMNTEAFF.